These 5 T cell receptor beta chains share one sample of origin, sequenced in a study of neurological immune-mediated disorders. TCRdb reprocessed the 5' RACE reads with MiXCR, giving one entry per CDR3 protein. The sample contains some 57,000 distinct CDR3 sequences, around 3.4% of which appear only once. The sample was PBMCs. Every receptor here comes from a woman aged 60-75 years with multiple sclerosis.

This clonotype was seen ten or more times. CDR3 in DNA: TGTGCCAGCTCCCCCGGGGGACTAGGCGGAGAGACCCAGTACTTC. It codes for CASSPGGLGGETQYF. The V gene is TRBV18, the J gene TRBJ2-5; the match to TRBD2 covers 8 bases. Looked up from germline, CDR1 is KGHSH and CDR2 is LQKENI. The V and J ends lost 6 bases and 4 bases, in that order; junction bases with no gene match: 10. This CDR3 comprises 15 residues.

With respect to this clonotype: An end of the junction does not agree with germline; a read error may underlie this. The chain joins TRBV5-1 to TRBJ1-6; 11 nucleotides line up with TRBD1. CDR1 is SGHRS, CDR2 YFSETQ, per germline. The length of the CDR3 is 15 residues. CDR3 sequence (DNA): TGCACCAGCAGCTGGACAGGGGGCTCTAGGTCACCCCTACACTTT. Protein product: CTSSWTGGSRSPLHF.

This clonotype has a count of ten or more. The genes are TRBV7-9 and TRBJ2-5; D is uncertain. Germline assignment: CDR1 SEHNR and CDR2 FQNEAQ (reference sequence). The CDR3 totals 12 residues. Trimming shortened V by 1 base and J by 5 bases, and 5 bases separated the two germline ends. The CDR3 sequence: CASSLVGETQYF. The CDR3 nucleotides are TGTGCCAGCAGCTTAGTTGGTGAGACCCAGTACTTC.

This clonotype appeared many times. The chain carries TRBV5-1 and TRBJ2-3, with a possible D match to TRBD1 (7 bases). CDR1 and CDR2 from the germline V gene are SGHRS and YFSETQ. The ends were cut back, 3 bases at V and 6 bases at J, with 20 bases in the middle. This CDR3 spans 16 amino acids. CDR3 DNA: TGCGCCAGCAGCTGGGACTTCGCCAGGGGGAAGGATACGCAGTATTTT. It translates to CASSWDFARGKDTQYF.

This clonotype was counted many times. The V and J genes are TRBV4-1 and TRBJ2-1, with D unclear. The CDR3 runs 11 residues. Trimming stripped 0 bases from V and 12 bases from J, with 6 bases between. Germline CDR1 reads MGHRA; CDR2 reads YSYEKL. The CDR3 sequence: CASSQDGWQFF. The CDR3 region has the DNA TGCGCCAGCAGCCAAGATGGGTGGCAGTTCTTC.